The source of this T cell receptor beta chain is a study of T cell repertoires in cytomegalovirus infection. Many counts were recorded for this clonotype. Its matching antigen is unknown. V shed 3 bases and J shed 7 bases, with 9 bases lying between them. Germline CDR1 is SGHTA and CDR2 is FQGNSA. This CDR3 has 12 residues. Study outcomes and limitations: Identification of carriers of CMV plus the relevant HLA was achieved through cumulative public TCR beta family frequency. Dominating the ex vivo response were TCR beta clonotypes that were CMV-specific and HLA-C-restricted.

Each CDR3 protein is one row after TCRdb ran MiXCR on the reads. Of roughly 76,000 distinct CDR3 sequences listed, roughly 3.6% were seen once; the top ten hold around 4.9%. This sequence originates from a human donor in good health (CMV status not recorded). Some clones in this sample may be carry-over from other donors' samples. Specimen: PBMCs. V usage is TRBV7-2 and J usage is TRBJ2-5; D possibly corresponds to TRBD1 (6 bases). The CDR3 is CASSFGRGTQYF. In DNA form, the CDR3 reads TGTGCCAGCAGCTTTGGCAGGGGGACCCAGTACTTC.